The rows below give T cell receptor beta chains drawn from one sample of a study of control samples from healthy donors and cancer patients. The table came from immunoSEQ multiplex PCR; TCRdb's copy has only in-frame clones and leaves some out. The sample includes approximately 170,000 clones, 85% to 95% of them seen just once. The sequencing sample was made of blood. Every receptor here comes from a man aged 25 to 40 in good health. Both conserved end residues are part of each CDR3. The order of the fields is D gene, clone size, J gene, V gene, CDR3 protein, CDR3 DNA. The D gene is left open where the match is weak. For some rows the clone size is stated as once, few or many, or as a class when expanded; others skip it.

>-|-|TRBJ2-1|TRBV19
CASSNYHEQFF
TGTGCCAGTAGTAACTACCATGAGCAGTTCTTC
>-|-|TRBJ1-5|TRBV2
CASGVRVNQPQHF
TGTGCCAGCGGGGTTCGGGTCAATCAGCCCCAGCATTTT
>TRBD2|-|TRBJ2-7|TRBV4-1
CASSLGLAGSPEQYF
TGCGCCAGCAGCCTAGGACTAGCGGGATCTCCCGAGCAGTACTTC
>-|-|TRBJ1-1|TRBV18
CANSPLPWENTEAFF
TGTGCCAACTCACCTCTCCCCTGGGAGAACACTGAAGCTTTCTTT
>TRBD2|-|TRBJ2-1|TRBV19
CASRPGTSGGNEQFF
TGTGCCAGTAGACCCGGGACTAGCGGGGGGAATGAGCAGTTCTTC
>-|-|TRBJ1-5|TRBV28
CASSSQLGSNQPQHF
TGTGCCAGCAGTTCGCAGTTGGGAAGCAATCAGCCCCAGCATTTT
>-|once|TRBJ1-2|TRBV5-1
CASSNGQNYGYTF
TGCGCCAGCAGCAACGGACAGAACTATGGCTACACCTTC
>-|few|TRBJ1-1|TRBV19
CASSTRGWGRDTEAFF
TGTGCCAGTAGTACCAGGGGTTGGGGGCGGGACACTGAAGCTTTCTTT
>-|-|TRBJ2-3|TRBV27
CASRDGDGRTQYF
TGTGCCAGCAGGGACGGGGATGGCAGAACGCAGTATTTT
>-|-|TRBJ1-5|TRBV30
CAWSSGLHDQPQHF
TGTGCCTGGAGCTCAGGGTTACATGACCAGCCCCAGCATTTT
>-|-|TRBJ1-2|TRBV7-9
CASSLVGGAYYGYTF
TGTGCCAGCAGCTTAGTGGGAGGGGCCTACTATGGCTACACCTTC
>-|few|TRBJ1-6|TRBV28
CASSLVDRDNSPLHF
TGTGCCAGCAGTCTAGTGGACAGAGATAATTCACCCCTCCACTTT
>TRBD1|-|TRBJ1-6|TRBV9
CASSVGQGGSPLHF
TGTGCCAGCAGCGTAGGACAGGGGGGTTCACCCCTCCACTTT
>-|-|TRBJ1-2|TRBV6-5
CASSWTRPPHYGYTF
TGTGCCAGCAGTTGGACACGGCCCCCCCACTATGGCTACACCTTC
>TRBD1|once|TRBJ1-1|TRBV19
CASRETGDYTEAFF
TGTGCCAGTAGAGAGACAGGGGATTACACTGAAGCTTTCTTT
>-|-|TRBJ2-7|TRBV9
CASSVVGLRRYEQYF
TGTGCCAGCAGCGTAGTAGGTCTCAGGAGATACGAGCAGTACTTC
>-|-|TRBJ1-2|TRBV7-2
CASSLNREAYGYTF
TGTGCCAGCAGCTTAAACAGGGAGGCCTATGGCTACACCTTC
>TRBD2|-|TRBJ2-5|TRBV6-5
CASSLAGDSGTQYF
TGTGCCAGCAGTTTAGCGGGGGACAGCGGGACCCAGTACTTC